These T cell receptor beta chains were read from a single sample in a study of patients and donors after allogeneic stem cell transplantation. TCRdb called the RT-PCR reads again in MiXCR, with one record for every CDR3 protein. The table records 90,000 to 120,000 distinct CDR3 sequences, over 30% of them present only once. Sequenced input: blood, either unsorted or a sorted T cell fraction (not recorded which). The source of these receptors is a human donor who was either an allogeneic HSCT recipient or a stem cell or donor lymphocyte infusion donor (not recorded which). It is not recorded whose cells these are; they may come from a transplant donor. CDR3s include the opening cysteine and the closing phenylalanine or tryptophan. A D gene is named only where the DNA matches it firmly. Only some rows state a clone size, as once, few, many or a class for expanded clones.

D	V	size	J	CDR3	DNA
.	TRBV5-1	.	TRBJ2-5	CASKLGGGETQYF	TGCGCCAGCAAGCTCGGAGGCGGGGAGACCCAGTACTTC
.	TRBV6-5	.	TRBJ1-5	CASSPDESNQPQHF	TGTGCCAGCAGTCCGGATGAAAGCAATCAGCCCCAGCATTTT
.	TRBV5-1	.	TRBJ1-4	CASSLSGTTNEKLFF	TGCGCCAGCAGCTTGTCCGGGACAACTAATGAAAAACTGTTTTTT
TRBD2	TRBV7-9	.	TRBJ2-3	CASSSGLAGGWSSTDTQYF	TGTGCCAGCAGCTCAGGACTAGCGGGAGGCTGGAGTAGCACAGATACGCAGTATTTT
TRBD1	TRBV27	few	TRBJ1-1	CASRDRGRMNTEAFF	TGTGCCAGCAGAGACAGGGGACGAATGAACACTGAAGCTTTCTTT
TRBD2	TRBV3-1	.	TRBJ2-5	CASSQWGAGDQETQYF	TGTGCCAGCAGCCAATGGGGAGCGGGGGACCAAGAGACCCAGTACTTC
TRBD1	TRBV6-5	few	TRBJ1-4	CASSYSRTGGEKLFF	TGTGCCAGCAGTTACTCGAGGACAGGGGGAGAAAAACTGTTTTTT
.	TRBV18	.	TRBJ1-1	CASSPQGHGTMNTEAFF	TGTGCCAGCTCACCACAGGGACATGGGACCATGAACACTGAAGCTTTCTTT
.	TRBV28	.	TRBJ1-5	CASRLVGARSNQPQHF	TGTGCCAGCAGATTAGTAGGGGCGCGGAGCAATCAGCCCCAGCATTTT
.	TRBV3-1	.	TRBJ2-1	CASSPWGVHNEQFF	TGTGCCAGCAGCCCATGGGGGGTACACAATGAGCAGTTCTTC
.	TRBV4-2	.	TRBJ1-2	CASSQVLVYGYTF	TGTGCCAGCAGCCAAGTGTTGGTCTATGGCTACACCTTC
TRBD1	TRBV20-1	few	TRBJ1-2	CSARGQANYGYTF	TGCAGTGCCAGAGGACAGGCAAACTATGGCTACACCTTC
.	TRBV5-1	few	TRBJ2-2	CASRKLDLIAGELFF	TGCGCCAGTCGGAAACTAGACCTTATCGCCGGGGAGCTGTTTTTT
.	TRBV20-1	.	TRBJ2-1	CSASRGANEQFF	TGCAGTGCTAGTAGGGGAGCCAATGAGCAGTTCTTC
TRBD1	TRBV10-3	.	TRBJ2-5	CAIKRDRAQETQYF	TGTGCCATCAAACGGGACAGGGCCCAAGAGACCCAGTACTTC
TRBD1	TRBV20-1	.	TRBJ2-2	CSAAGQGAGELFF	TGCAGTGCAGCGGGACAGGGGGCCGGGGAGCTGTTTTTT
TRBD2	TRBV20-1	few	TRBJ2-7	CSASKGLGPYEQYF	TGCAGTGCTAGTAAGGGACTAGGACCCTACGAGCAGTACTTC
TRBD1	TRBV7-2	.	TRBJ1-6	CASRGQGASPLHF	TGTGCCAGCAGGGGACAGGGCGCTTCACCCCTCCACTTT
.	TRBV18	.	TRBJ2-1	CASSPPGTYNEQFF	TGTGCCAGCTCACCACCTGGAACTTACAATGAGCAGTTCTTC
.	TRBV7-7	few	TRBJ2-5	CASSSGVMETQYF	TGTGCTAGCAGCTCGGGGGTAATGGAGACCCAGTACTTC
.	TRBV5-1	.	TRBJ2-3	CASSFSWADQDTQYF	TGCGCCAGCAGCTTCAGTTGGGCAGATCAAGATACGCAGTATTTT
TRBD2	TRBV12-3/TRBV12-4	.	TRBJ2-2	CASRSLTSGRNTGELFF	TGTGCCAGCAGAAGCCTAACTAGCGGGAGGAACACCGGGGAGCTGTTTTTT
.	TRBV4-3	.	TRBJ1-2	CASSQEGTYGYTF	TGCGCCAGCAGCCAAGAGGGGACGTATGGCTACACCTTC
.	TRBV7-2	.	TRBJ2-1	CASALLGFNEQFF	TGTGCCAGCGCCCTACTAGGGTTCAATGAGCAGTTCTTC
.	TRBV18	few	TRBJ1-1	CASSPPLGKIAEAFF	TGTGCCAGCTCACCACCCCTGGGAAAAATCGCTGAAGCTTTCTTT
.	TRBV13	.	TRBJ2-5	CASSLRDVQETQHF	TGTGCCAGCAGCCTCCGGGACGTCCAAGAGACCCAGCACTTC
.	TRBV21-1	.	TRBJ2-7	CASSKVGTSYEQYF	TGTGCCAGCAGCAAAGTTGGCACCTCCTACGAGCAGTACTTC
TRBD2	TRBV27	once	TRBJ2-1	CASNKRTSGDNEQFF	TGTGCCAGCAATAAACGGACTAGCGGAGACAATGAGCAGTTCTTC
.	TRBV20-1	.	TRBJ1-5	CSARPGGRNQPQHF	TGCAGTGCTAGACCGGGCGGGCGCAATCAGCCCCAGCATTTT
.	TRBV28	.	TRBJ2-3	CASSSLRGTQYF	TGTGCCAGCAGTTCCCTCCGGGGTACGCAGTATTTT
.	TRBV20-1	.	TRBJ2-3	CSALTRTRPADTQYF	TGCAGTGCCCTCACCCGGACTCGCCCGGCAGATACGCAGTATTTT
.	TRBV20-1	.	TRBJ2-3	CSARAWGGTDTQYF	TGCAGTGCTAGAGCTTGGGGGGGCACAGATACGCAGTATTTT
.	TRBV10-3	.	TRBJ2-2	CAISLNLEGGELFF	TGTGCCATCAGCCTGAACCTAGAGGGCGGGGAGCTGTTTTTT
.	TRBV30	few	TRBJ1-1	CAWSVRGDTEAFF	TGTGCCTGGAGTGTAAGGGGGGACACTGAAGCTTTCTTT
.	TRBV7-9	.	TRBJ2-7	CASSLGGRQQYF	TGTGCCAGCAGCTTAGGCGGAAGGCAGCAGTACTTC
TRBD1	TRBV12-3/TRBV12-4	.	TRBJ2-1	CASRPFGWTGGHNEQFF	TGTGCCAGCAGACCATTTGGTTGGACAGGGGGCCACAATGAGCAGTTCTTC
.	TRBV19	few	TRBJ1-1	CASRRELNTEAFF	TGTGCCAGTAGGAGGGAATTGAACACTGAAGCTTTCTTT
.	TRBV4-3	few	TRBJ1-2	CASSQAEGTYGYTF	TGCGCCAGCAGCCAAGCTGAGGGGACCTATGGCTACACCTTC
.	TRBV7-2	few	TRBJ1-5	CASSLEGGSQPQHF	TGTGCCAGCAGCTTAGAAGGGGGTAGTCAGCCCCAGCATTTT
.	TRBV7-2	.	TRBJ1-1	CASSPRGILNTEAFF	TGTGCCAGCAGCCCCCGGGGAATCCTGAACACTGAAGCTTTCTTT
TRBD2	TRBV7-2	.	TRBJ2-3	CASSSLAVSTDTQYF	TGTGCCAGCAGCTCCCTAGCGGTTTCCACAGATACGCAGTATTTT
.	TRBV20-1	.	TRBJ2-2	CSAIQGITGELFF	TGCAGTGCTATCCAAGGGATCACCGGGGAGCTGTTTTTT
.	TRBV5-5	.	TRBJ2-1	CASSLDYQGYNEQFF	TGTGCCAGCAGCCTGGACTACCAGGGCTACAATGAGCAGTTCTTC
.	TRBV11-2	many	TRBJ2-3	CASSLGGSGDTQYF	TGTGCCAGCAGCTTAGGGGGGTCTGGGGATACGCAGTATTTT
.	TRBV3-1	few	TRBJ2-4	CASSQGLAKNIQYF	TGTGCCAGCAGCCAAGGCCTAGCCAAAAACATTCAGTACTTC
.	TRBV29-1	.	TRBJ2-2	CSVARTGQANTGELFF	TGCAGCGTTGCGAGGACTGGCCAGGCGAACACCGGGGAGCTGTTTTTT